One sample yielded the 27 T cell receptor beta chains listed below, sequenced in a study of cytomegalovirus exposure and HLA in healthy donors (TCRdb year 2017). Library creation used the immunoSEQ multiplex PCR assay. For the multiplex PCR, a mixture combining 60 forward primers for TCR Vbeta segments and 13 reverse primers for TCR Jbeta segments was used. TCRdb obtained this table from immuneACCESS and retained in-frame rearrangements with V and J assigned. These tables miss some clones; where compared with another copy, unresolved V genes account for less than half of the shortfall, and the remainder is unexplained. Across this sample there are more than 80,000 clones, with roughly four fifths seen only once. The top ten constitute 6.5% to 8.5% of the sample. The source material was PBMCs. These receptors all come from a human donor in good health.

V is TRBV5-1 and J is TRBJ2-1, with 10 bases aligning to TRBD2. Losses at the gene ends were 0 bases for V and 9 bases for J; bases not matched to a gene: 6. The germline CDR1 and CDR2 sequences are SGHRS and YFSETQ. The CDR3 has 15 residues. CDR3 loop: CASSLGSGGRVEQFF. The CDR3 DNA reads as TGCGCCAGCAGCTTGGGTAGCGGGGGGCGCGTTGAGCAGTTCTTC.

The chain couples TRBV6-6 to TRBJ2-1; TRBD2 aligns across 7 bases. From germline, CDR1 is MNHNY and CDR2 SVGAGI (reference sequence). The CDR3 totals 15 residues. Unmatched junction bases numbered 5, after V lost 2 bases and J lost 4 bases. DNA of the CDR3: TGTGCCAGCAGTTACCTAGCGGAACAATACAATGAGCAGTTCTTC. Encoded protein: CASSYLAEQYNEQFF.

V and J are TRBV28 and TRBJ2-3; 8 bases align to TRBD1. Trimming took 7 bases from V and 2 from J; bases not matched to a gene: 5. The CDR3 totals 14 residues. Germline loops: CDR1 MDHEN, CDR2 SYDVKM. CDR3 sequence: CASTRQGNTDTQYF. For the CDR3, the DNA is TGTGCCAGCACCAGACAGGGGAACACAGATACGCAGTATTTT.

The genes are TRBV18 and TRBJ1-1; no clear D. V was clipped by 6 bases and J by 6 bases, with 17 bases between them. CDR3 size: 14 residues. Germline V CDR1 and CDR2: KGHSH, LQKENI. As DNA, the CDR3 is TGTGCCAGCTCTCTTCCCGGACTTCCCCCTGAAGCTTTCTTT. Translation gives CASSLPGLPPEAFF.

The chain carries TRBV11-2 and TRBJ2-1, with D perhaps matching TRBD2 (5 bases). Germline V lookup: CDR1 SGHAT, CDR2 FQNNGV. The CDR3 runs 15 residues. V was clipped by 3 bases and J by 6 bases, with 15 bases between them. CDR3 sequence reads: CASSFGLLMVNEQFF. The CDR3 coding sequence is TGTGCCAGCAGCTTTGGACTGCTCATGGTCAATGAGCAGTTCTTC. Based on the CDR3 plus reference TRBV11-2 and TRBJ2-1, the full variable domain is EAGVAQSPRYKIIEKRQSVAFWCNPISGHATLYWYQQILGQGPKLLIQFQNNGVVDDSQLPKDRFSAERLKGVDSTLKIQPAKLEDSAVYLCASSFGLLMVNEQFFGPGTRLTVL.

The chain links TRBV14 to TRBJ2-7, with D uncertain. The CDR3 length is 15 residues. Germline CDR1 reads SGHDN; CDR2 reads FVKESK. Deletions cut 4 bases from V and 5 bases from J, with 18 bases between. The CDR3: CASSRDLGLRDEQYF. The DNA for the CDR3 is TGTGCCAGCAGCCGAGACCTCGGCCTTCGGGACGAGCAGTACTTC.

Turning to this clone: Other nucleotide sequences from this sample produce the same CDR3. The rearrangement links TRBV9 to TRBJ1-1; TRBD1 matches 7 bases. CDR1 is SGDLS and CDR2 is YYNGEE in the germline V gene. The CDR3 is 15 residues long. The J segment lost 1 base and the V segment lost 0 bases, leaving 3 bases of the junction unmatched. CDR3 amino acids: CASSVGAGGNTEAFF. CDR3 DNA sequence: TGTGCCAGCAGCGTAGGGGCAGGGGGGAACACTGAAGCTTTCTTT.

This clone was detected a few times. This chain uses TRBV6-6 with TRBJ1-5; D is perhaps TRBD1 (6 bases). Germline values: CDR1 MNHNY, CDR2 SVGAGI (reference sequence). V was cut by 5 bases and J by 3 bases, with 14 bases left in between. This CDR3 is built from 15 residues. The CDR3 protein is CASSTPTGHNQPQHF. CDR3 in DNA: TGTGCCAGCAGTACACCGACAGGACACAATCAGCCCCAGCATTTT.

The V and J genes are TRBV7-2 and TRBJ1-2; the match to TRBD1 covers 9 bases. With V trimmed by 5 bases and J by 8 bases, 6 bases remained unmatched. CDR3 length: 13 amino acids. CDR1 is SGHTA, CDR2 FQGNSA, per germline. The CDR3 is CASSVNRGHGYTF. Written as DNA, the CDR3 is TGTGCCAGCAGCGTAAACAGGGGGCACGGCTACACCTTC.

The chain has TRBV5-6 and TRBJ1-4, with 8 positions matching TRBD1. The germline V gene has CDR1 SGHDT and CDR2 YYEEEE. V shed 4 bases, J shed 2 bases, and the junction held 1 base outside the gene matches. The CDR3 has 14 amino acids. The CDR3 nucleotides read TGTGCCAGCAGCCCAGGGGGCACTAATGAAAAACTGTTTTTT. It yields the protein CASSPGGTNEKLFF.

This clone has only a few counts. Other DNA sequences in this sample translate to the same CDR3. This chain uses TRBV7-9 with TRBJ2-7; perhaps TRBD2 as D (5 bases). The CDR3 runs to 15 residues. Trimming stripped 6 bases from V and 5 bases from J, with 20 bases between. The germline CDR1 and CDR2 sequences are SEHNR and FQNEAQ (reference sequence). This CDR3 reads CASSLRDGVNDEQYF. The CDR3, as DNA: TGTGCCAGCAGTCTGAGGGATGGGGTAAACGACGAGCAGTACTTC.

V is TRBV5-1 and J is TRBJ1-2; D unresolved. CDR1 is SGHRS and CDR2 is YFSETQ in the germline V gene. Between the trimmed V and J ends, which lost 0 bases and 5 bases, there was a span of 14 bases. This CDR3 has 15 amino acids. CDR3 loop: CASSLASANLYGYTF. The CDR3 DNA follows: TGCGCCAGCAGCTTGGCATCTGCGAACTTATATGGCTACACCTTC.

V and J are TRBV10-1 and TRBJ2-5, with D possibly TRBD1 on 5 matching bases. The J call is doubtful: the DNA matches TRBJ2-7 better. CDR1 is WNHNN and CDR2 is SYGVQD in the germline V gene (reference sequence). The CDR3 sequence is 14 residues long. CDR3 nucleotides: TGCGCCAGCAGTGATAAAAGGGGTACCTACGAGCAGTACTTC. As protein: CASSDKRGTYEQYF.

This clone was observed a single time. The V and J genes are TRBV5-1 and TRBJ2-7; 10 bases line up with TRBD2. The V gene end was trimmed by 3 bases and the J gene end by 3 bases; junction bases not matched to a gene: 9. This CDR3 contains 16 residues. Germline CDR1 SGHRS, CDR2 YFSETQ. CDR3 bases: TGCGCCAGCAGCTCTAGGCCAGCGGGGGGGATCTACGAGCAGTACTTC. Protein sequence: CASSSRPAGGIYEQYF.

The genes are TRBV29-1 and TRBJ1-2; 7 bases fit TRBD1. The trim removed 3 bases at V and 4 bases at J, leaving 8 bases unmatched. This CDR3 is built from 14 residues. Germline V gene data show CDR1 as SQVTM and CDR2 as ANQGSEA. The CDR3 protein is CSVEAGQPFYGYTF. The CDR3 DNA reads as TGCAGCGTTGAGGCGGGACAGCCTTTCTATGGCTACACCTTC.

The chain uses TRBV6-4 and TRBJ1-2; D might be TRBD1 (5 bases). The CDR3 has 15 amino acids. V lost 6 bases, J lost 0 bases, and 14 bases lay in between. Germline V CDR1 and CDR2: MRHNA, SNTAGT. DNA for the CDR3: TGTGCCAGCAGACCGACAGCGTGGTCTAACTATGGCTACACCTTC. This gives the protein CASRPTAWSNYGYTF.

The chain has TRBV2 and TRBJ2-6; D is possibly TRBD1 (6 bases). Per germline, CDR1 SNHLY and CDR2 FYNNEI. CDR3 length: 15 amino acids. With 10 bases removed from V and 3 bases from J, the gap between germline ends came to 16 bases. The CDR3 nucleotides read TGTGCCACCATGTCACAGGGACGTGGGGCCAACGTCCTGACTTTC. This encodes CATMSQGRGANVLTF.

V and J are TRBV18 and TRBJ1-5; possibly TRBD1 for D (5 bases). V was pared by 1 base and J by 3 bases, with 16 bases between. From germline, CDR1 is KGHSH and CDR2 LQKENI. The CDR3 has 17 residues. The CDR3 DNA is TGTGCCAGCTCACCACAGGGTACAGGATTAAACAATCAGCCCCAGCATTTT. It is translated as CASSPQGTGLNNQPQHF.

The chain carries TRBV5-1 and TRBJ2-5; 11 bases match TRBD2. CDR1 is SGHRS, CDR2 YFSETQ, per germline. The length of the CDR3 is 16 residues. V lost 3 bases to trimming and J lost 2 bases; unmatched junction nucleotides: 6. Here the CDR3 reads CASSSAGTSGQETQYF. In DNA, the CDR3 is TGCGCCAGCAGCTCGGCCGGGACTAGCGGACAAGAGACCCAGTACTTC.

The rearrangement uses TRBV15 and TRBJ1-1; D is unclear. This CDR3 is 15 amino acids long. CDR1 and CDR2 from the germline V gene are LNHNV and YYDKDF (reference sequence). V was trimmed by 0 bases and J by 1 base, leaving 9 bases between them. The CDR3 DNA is TGTGCCACCAGCAGAGATCTGGGCGAGAACACTGAAGCTTTCTTT. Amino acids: CATSRDLGENTEAFF. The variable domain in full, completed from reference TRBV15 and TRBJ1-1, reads DAMVIQNPRYQVTQFGKPVTLSCSQTLNHNVMYWYQQKSSQAPKLLFHYYDKDFNNEADTPDNFQSRRPNTSFCFLDIRSPGLGDTAMYLCATSRDLGENTEAFFGQGTRLTVV.

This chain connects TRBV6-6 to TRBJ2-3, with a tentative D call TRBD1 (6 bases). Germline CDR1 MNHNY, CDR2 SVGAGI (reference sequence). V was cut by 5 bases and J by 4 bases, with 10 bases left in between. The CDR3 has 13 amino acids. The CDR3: CASSTGLADTQYF. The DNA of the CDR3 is TGTGCCAGCAGTACAGGGTTGGCAGATACGCAGTATTTT.

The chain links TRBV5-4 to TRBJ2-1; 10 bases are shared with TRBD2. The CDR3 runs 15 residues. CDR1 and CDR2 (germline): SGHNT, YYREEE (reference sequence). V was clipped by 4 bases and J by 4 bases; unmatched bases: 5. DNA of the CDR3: TGTGCCAGCAGCCCCCGGACTAGCGGATACAATGAGCAGTTCTTC. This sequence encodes CASSPRTSGYNEQFF.

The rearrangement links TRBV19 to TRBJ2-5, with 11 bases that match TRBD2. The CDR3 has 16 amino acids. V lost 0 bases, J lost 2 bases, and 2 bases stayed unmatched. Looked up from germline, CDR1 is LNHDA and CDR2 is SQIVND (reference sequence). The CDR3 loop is CASSIETSGTQETQYF. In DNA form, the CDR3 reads TGTGCCAGTAGTATAGAGACTAGCGGGACGCAAGAGACCCAGTACTTC.

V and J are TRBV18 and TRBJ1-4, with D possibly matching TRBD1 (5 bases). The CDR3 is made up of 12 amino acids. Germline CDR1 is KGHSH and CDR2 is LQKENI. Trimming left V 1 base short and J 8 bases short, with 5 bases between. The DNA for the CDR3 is TGTGCCAGCTCACCACAGGGGGAAAAACTGTTTTTT. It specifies CASSPQGEKLFF.

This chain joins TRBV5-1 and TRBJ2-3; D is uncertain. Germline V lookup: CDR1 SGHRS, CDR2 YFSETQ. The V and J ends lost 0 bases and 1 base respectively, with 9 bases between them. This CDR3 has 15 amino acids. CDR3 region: CASSLEQTGTDTQYF. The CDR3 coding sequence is TGCGCCAGCAGCTTGGAACAGACGGGCACAGATACGCAGTATTTT.

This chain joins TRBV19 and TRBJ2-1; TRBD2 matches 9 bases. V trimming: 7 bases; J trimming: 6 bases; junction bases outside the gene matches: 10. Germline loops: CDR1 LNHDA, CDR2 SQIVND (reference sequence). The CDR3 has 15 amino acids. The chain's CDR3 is CASTDSGSGFNEQFF. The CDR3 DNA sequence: TGTGCCAGTACCGATAGCGGGAGTGGGTTCAATGAGCAGTTCTTC.

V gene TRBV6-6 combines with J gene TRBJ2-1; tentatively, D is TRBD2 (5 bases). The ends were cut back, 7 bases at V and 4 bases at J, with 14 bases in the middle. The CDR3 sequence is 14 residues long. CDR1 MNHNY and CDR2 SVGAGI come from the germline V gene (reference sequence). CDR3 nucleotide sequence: TGTGCCAGCAAGATGAGGACTGGATACAATGAGCAGTTCTTC. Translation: CASKMRTGYNEQFF.